A selection of T cell receptor beta chains follows, all from one sample in a study of shared clonotypes between healthy human individuals. TCRdb's copy holds only in-frame clones and misses some; the assay was immunoSEQ multiplex PCR. The sample holds about 770,000 clones, 72% seen once. The sample comprised memory CD4+ T cells sorted from blood. These TCRs come from a woman aged 30 to 39 in good health. The conserved cysteine and the conserved F or W are not part of the CDR3 here. The order of the fields is J gene, V gene, CDR3 protein.

>TRBJ2-3|TRBV7-8
ASSLEVAGLAGATDTQY
>TRBJ2-7|TRBV18
ASSPPVGGGGEQY
>TRBJ2-5|TRBV27
ASTLKRGPQETQY
>TRBJ1-1|TRBV25-1
ASRSQGSNTEAF
>TRBJ2-1|TRBV25-1
ASSDFGLAHYNEQF
>TRBJ2-7|TRBV19
ASVYEQY
>TRBJ2-7|TRBV7-8
ASTEGGGEQY
>TRBJ1-5|TRBV7-9
ASSMDRNQPQH
>TRBJ1-1|TRBV19
ASSIRSRESAF
>TRBJ1-4|TRBV2
ASSELGGVVEKLF